Shown below are 29 T cell receptor beta chains from a single sample sequenced in a study of T-cell reconstitution after alpha-beta-depleted transplantation in children. The library targeted TCRbeta and was prepared with unique molecular identifiers. TCRdb called the PCR reads again in MiXCR, with one record for every CDR3 protein. The sample lists 330,000 or so distinct CDR3 sequences, around 10% occurring once. The sequenced sample was PBMCs, obtained before TCRalphabeta/CD19-depleted stem cell transplant. Every receptor here comes from a boy younger than two with acute myeloid leukemia, due to receive a stem cell transplant.

Remarks on this clonotype: This sequence may be a read error, since a much larger clone differs from it by one base. The chain uses TRBV5-1 and TRBJ2-1, with TRBD1 identical over 7 bases. The CDR3 length is 16 residues. The ends lost 4 bases at V and 3 bases at J; junction bases unmatched: 10. The germline V gene has CDR1 SGHRS and CDR2 YFSETQ. This CDR3 is CASSTRTGRVYNEQFF. In DNA, the CDR3 is TGCGCCAGCAGCACCCGGACAGGAAGGGTCTACAATGAGCAGTTCTTC.

The sample holds many counts of this clonotype. The CDR3 DNA is TGTGCCAGCTTTGGACCGAACACTGAAGCTTTCTTT. It translates to CASFGPNTEAFF. The V call is TRBV4-2, the J call TRBJ1-1, with D unresolved. The V gene's germline CDR1 is LGHNA and CDR2 YNFKEQ. The length of the CDR3 is 12 residues. V gave up 8 bases and J gave up 1 base, with 8 bases separating them.

This clonotype was seen at least ten times. The chain employs TRBV25-1 and TRBJ1-3, with D tentatively TRBD1 (5 bases). The CDR3 runs 13 residues. Trimming removed 6 bases at V and 3 bases at J, with 9 bases between. Germline-derived CDR1 and CDR2 are MGHDK and SYGVNS. CDR3 in DNA: TGTGCCAGCAGCCGGGACGGTGGAAACACCATATATTTT. It encodes CASSRDGGNTIYF.

V gene TRBV7-8 combines with J gene TRBJ2-1; D ambiguous. CDR1 and CDR2 from the germline V gene are SGHVS and FQNEAQ. The CDR3 spans 14 residues. The V gene lost 10 bases and the J gene lost 6 bases, with 19 bases spanning the gap. This chain's CDR3 is CAMGPRLLFNEQFF. The DNA for the CDR3 is TGTGCCATGGGCCCAAGGCTCCTCTTCAATGAGCAGTTCTTC.

This clonotype appeared many times. This chain links TRBV6-2 or TRBV6-3 with TRBJ1-1; unclear D gene. The CDR3 runs 15 residues. Germline CDR1 and CDR2: MNHEY and SVGEGT. Trimming stripped 0 bases from V and 1 base from J, with 9 bases between. The CDR3: CASSYSLGGNTEAFF. In nucleotides, the CDR3 is TGTGCCAGCAGTTACTCCCTCGGCGGGAACACTGAAGCTTTCTTT.

On this clonotype: This may stem from a read error, because a much larger clone lies one nucleotide away. This chain connects TRBV11-2 to TRBJ2-1; TRBD2 matches at 8 bases. There are 17 residues in the CDR3. The V gene end was trimmed by 1 base and the J gene end by 3 bases; junction bases not matched to a gene: 8. Germline loops: CDR1 SGHAT, CDR2 FQNNGV. The CDR3 loop is CASSLGLLAVGYNEQFF. In DNA form, the CDR3 reads TGTGCCAGCAGCTTAGGCCTACTAGCGGTAGGCTACAATGAGCAGTTCTTC.

In this sample, this clonotype turned up many times. The gene calls are TRBV12-3 or TRBV12-4 and TRBJ2-2, with TRBD2 matching 13 bases. CDR3 size: 15 residues. V shed 5 bases, J shed 8 bases, and the junction held 5 bases outside the gene matches. The CDR3 sequence is CASSRTSGRTGELFF. CDR3 nucleotide sequence: TGTGCCAGCAGTAGGACTAGCGGGAGAACTGGGGAGCTGTTTTTT.

This clonotype was counted many times. The chain links TRBV7-9 to TRBJ1-2; maybe TRBD1 (5 bases). The V end lost 4 bases, the J end lost 6 bases, and 24 bases lay between the germline ends. From germline, CDR1 is SEHNR and CDR2 FQNEAQ (reference sequence). This CDR3 has 17 amino acids. CDR3 nucleotides: TGTGCCAGCAGCTCCCTACTATACTGGGGCTATTCCGATGGCTACACCTTC. It yields the protein CASSSLLYWGYSDGYTF.

This clonotype was counted between two and nine times. This chain joins TRBV5-1 and TRBJ2-4; tentatively, D is TRBD2 (5 bases). Germline CDR1 and CDR2: SGHRS and YFSETQ. The CDR3 covers 15 residues. The V gene lost 6 bases and the J gene lost 0 bases, with 13 bases spanning the gap. DNA for the CDR3: TGCGCCAGCAAGAGGGATCCTCTAGCCAAAAACATTCAGTACTTC. Translated, it gives CASKRDPLAKNIQYF.

The table lists this clonotype with many counts. The V call is TRBV2, the J call TRBJ1-4, with 8 bases matching TRBD1. CDR1 is SNHLY, CDR2 FYNNEI, per germline. The CDR3 extends over 13 amino acids. After removal of 3 bases from V and 7 bases from J, the junction contained 1 base not matched to a gene. CDR3 region: CASSEDRVEKLFF. DNA of the CDR3: TGTGCCAGCAGTGAGGACAGGGTTGAAAAACTGTTTTTT. The whole variable domain, remainder taken from reference TRBV2 and TRBJ1-4, is EPEVTQTPSHQVTQMGQEVILRCVPISNHLYFYWYRQILGQKVEFLVSFYNNEISEKSEIFDDQFSVERPDGSNFTLKIRSTKLEDSAMYFCASSEDRVEKLFFGSGTQLSVL.

This clonotype was recorded many times. The chain joins TRBV12-3 or TRBV12-4 to TRBJ2-7; no firm D call. Deletions cut 6 bases from V and 2 bases from J, with 11 bases between. This CDR3 comprises 13 residues. This CDR3 is CASSLTQAYEQYF. CDR3 nucleotide sequence: TGTGCCAGCAGCCTAACTCAGGCCTACGAGCAGTACTTC.

The rearrangement links TRBV7-9 to TRBJ1-6; D remains unclear. The CDR3 covers 13 residues. Germline V lookup: CDR1 SEHNR, CDR2 FQNEAQ (reference sequence). V dropped 2 bases and J dropped 8 bases, with 7 bases sitting between them. In DNA, the CDR3 is TGTGCCAGCAGCTTAAGTGCCGATTCACCCCTCCACTTT. Its protein is CASSLSADSPLHF.

In its sample, this clonotype was seen many times. This sequence joins TRBV29-1 and TRBJ1-1, with D perhaps matching TRBD1 (5 bases). Trimming cost V 0 bases and J 10 bases, with 12 bases left between them. Germline CDR1 is SQVTM and CDR2 is ANQGSEA. The CDR3 is 12 amino acids. CDR3 bases: TGCAGCGTTGAAGATGGGGGGAGCGCAGCTTTCTTT. Amino acids: CSVEDGGSAAFF.

The rearrangement links TRBV7-2 to TRBJ1-5, with 7 nucleotides matching TRBD1. There are 16 residues in the CDR3. The germline gives CDR1 SGHTA, CDR2 FQGNSA. V gave up 2 bases and J gave up 0 bases; unmatched junction bases: 4. The CDR3 coding sequence is TGTGCCAGCAGCTTAAGAGGGGGCTATAGCAATCAGCCCCAGCATTTT. It translates to CASSLRGGYSNQPQHF. Full variable domain (rest looked up from reference TRBV7-2 and TRBJ1-5): GAGVSQSPSNKVTEKGKDVELRCDPISGHTALYWYRQSLGQGLEFLIYFQGNSAPDKSGLPSDRFSAERTGGSVSTLTIQRTQQEDSAVYLCASSLRGGYSNQPQHFGDGTRLSIL.

This clonotype was detected ten times or more. The chain has TRBV9 and TRBJ2-2; D remains ambiguous. The V end was cut by 0 bases, the J end by 4 bases, with 13 bases between. Germline V lookup: CDR1 SGDLS, CDR2 YYNGEE. The CDR3 is made up of 16 amino acids. CDR3 DNA sequence: TGTGCCAGCAGCGTAGCCCCCCTCGTGGGCACCGGGGAGCTGTTTTTT. Residues: CASSVAPLVGTGELFF.

The chain joins TRBV28 to TRBJ2-4, with 8 bases lining up with TRBD1. V dropped 2 bases and J dropped 6; count of bases not matched to a gene: 3. Per germline, CDR1 MDHEN and CDR2 SYDVKM. CDR3 length: 14 residues. CDR3 sequence reads: CASSLRQGINIQYF. The CDR3 DNA reads TGTGCCAGCAGTTTAAGACAGGGGATAAACATTCAGTACTTC.

This clonotype has only a few counts. The CDR3 region has the DNA TGTGCCAGCACCTCACAGGTTTACGAGCAGTACTTC. As protein: CASTSQVYEQYF. The chain recombines TRBV7-9 with TRBJ2-7; TRBD1 is a possible D gene (5 bases). CDR3 size: 12 residues. Trimming pared 7 bases from V and 4 bases from J, leaving 11 bases between. CDR1 and CDR2 (germline): SEHNR, FQNEAQ (reference sequence).

This clonotype has ten or more counts. The chain links TRBV5-1 to TRBJ2-1; 8 bases map to TRBD2. The CDR3 contains 17 residues. V lost 0 bases and J lost 0; bases outside the gene matches: 5. CDR1 SGHRS and CDR2 YFSETQ come from the germline V gene. DNA for the CDR3: TGCGCCAGCAGCTTGGGCCCCGGGGGGGGCTCCTACAATGAGCAGTTCTTC. Protein product: CASSLGPGGGSYNEQFF. The complete variable domain, with remaining parts taken from reference TRBV5-1 and TRBJ2-1, reads KAGVTQTPRYLIKTRGQQVTLSCSPISGHRSVSWYQQTPGQGLQFLFEYFSETQRNKGNFPGRFSGRQFSNSRSEMNVSTLELGDSALYLCASSLGPGGGSYNEQFFGPGTRLTVL.

In this sample, this clonotype turned up a few times. This chain links TRBV7-9 with TRBJ2-7; 10 positions match TRBD1. Trimming at V came to 5 bases and at J to 2 bases, leaving 9 bases not matched to a gene. Germline CDR1 SEHNR, CDR2 FQNEAQ (reference sequence). This CDR3 has 16 residues. The CDR3 nucleotides read TGTGCCAGCAGCCCTCTCAGGGACAGGGGAACCTACGAGCAGTACTTC. It encodes CASSPLRDRGTYEQYF.

The table lists this clonotype with many counts. This chain uses TRBV6-1 with TRBJ1-5, with D hard to call. V lost 5 bases to trimming and J lost 3 bases, with 14 bases between them. The germline V gene encodes CDR1 MNHNS and CDR2 SASEGT. CDR3 length equals 15 residues. The CDR3 DNA follows: TGTGCCAGCAGTACAGCTACCCGTAACAATCAGCCCCAGCATTTT. This encodes CASSTATRNNQPQHF.

The V call is TRBV7-2, the J call TRBJ2-7; 8 bases match TRBD2. There are 15 residues in the CDR3. Germline-derived CDR1 and CDR2 are SGHTA and FQGNSA. Losses at the gene ends were 3 bases for V and 3 bases for J; bases not matched to a gene: 7. The CDR3 DNA reads TGTGCCAGCAGCTTGTCGGGACTAGGGGTCTACGAGCAGTACTTC. Its translation: CASSLSGLGVYEQYF.

This clonotype was seen only a few times. The V call is TRBV20-1, the J call TRBJ1-2; 7 bases fit TRBD1. The CDR3 has 13 amino acids. J lost 7 bases, V lost 6 bases, and 11 bases had no gene match. CDR1 is DFQATT and CDR2 is SNEGSKA in the germline V gene (reference sequence). The CDR3 DNA reads as TGCAGTGCCCGCCAGGTGACAGGGTTTGGCTACACCTTC. This gives the protein CSARQVTGFGYTF.

The table lists this clonotype with many counts. The chain has TRBV7-2 and TRBJ2-4; D remains unclear. The CDR3 is made up of 13 amino acids. V gave up 1 base and J gave up 7 bases, with 8 bases separating them. The germline V gene has CDR1 SGHTA and CDR2 FQGNSA. The CDR3 DNA sequence: TGTGCCAGCAGCTTAGGATGGCCGAACATTCAGTACTTC. This encodes CASSLGWPNIQYF.

This clonotype ranks as medium-sized. The rearrangement links TRBV9 to TRBJ2-1; TRBD1 matches 7 bases. The CDR3 sequence is 16 residues long. Trimming removed 5 bases from V and 7 bases from J; junction bases left unmatched: 15. Germline lookup yields CDR1 SGDLS and CDR2 YYNGEE. CDR3 loop: CASRPTGEGAVNEQFF. In nucleotides, the CDR3 is TGTGCCAGCAGGCCTACCGGCGAGGGGGCTGTAAATGAGCAGTTCTTC.

This clonotype was counted only a few times. The chain couples TRBV5-6 to TRBJ2-5, with TRBD1 matching over 7 bases. The CDR3 totals 15 residues. Germline CDR1 is SGHDT and CDR2 is YYEEEE. J was trimmed by 2 bases and V by 0 bases; bases with no gene match: 4. CDR3: CASSLDRGRQETQYF. CDR3 bases: TGTGCCAGCAGCTTGGACAGGGGCCGGCAAGAGACCCAGTACTTC. The full variable domain, its missing parts supplied by reference TRBV5-6 and TRBJ2-5, is DAGVTQSPTHLIKTRGQQVTLRCSPKSGHDTVSWYQQALGQGPQFIFQYYEEEERQRGNFPDRFSGHQFPNYSSELNVNALLLGDSALYLCASSLDRGRQETQYFGPGTRLLVL.

Ten or more counts support this clonotype. V usage is TRBV5-1 and J usage is TRBJ2-7, with unresolved D. V was cut by 5 bases and J by 0 bases, with 15 bases left in between. Per the germline V gene, CDR1 is SGHRS and CDR2 is YFSETQ. The CDR3 runs 15 residues. CDR3 amino acids: CASRLGWAASYEQYF. The CDR3 bases are TGCGCCAGCAGACTGGGATGGGCAGCCTCCTACGAGCAGTACTTC.

This clonotype has ten or more counts. V is TRBV15 and J is TRBJ1-5; weak D call: TRBD1 (6 bases). CDR1 is LNHNV, CDR2 YYDKDF, per germline (reference sequence). The CDR3 consists of 15 residues. V was shortened by 1 base and J by 5 bases, with 12 bases between the two germline ends. CDR3 in DNA: TGTGCCACCAGCAGAGTAGCAGGGGCGTATCAGCCCCAGCATTTT. Amino acids: CATSRVAGAYQPQHF.

The sample holds a few counts of this clonotype. The chain joins TRBV12-3 or TRBV12-4 to TRBJ2-3; 11 bases fit TRBD2. This CDR3 has 17 amino acids. The J segment lost 2 bases and the V segment lost 3 bases, leaving 7 bases of the junction unmatched. The CDR3 region is CASSLVTSGGPTDTQYF. The CDR3 DNA reads TGTGCCAGCAGTTTGGTAACTAGCGGGGGACCCACAGATACGCAGTATTTT.

This clonotype was detected ten times or more. This chain uses TRBV3-1 with TRBJ2-5; 7 bases are shared with TRBD1. V was pared by 6 bases and J by 1 base, with 5 bases of the junction left unmatched. CDR3 length: 14 residues. Germline V gene data show CDR1 as LGHDT and CDR2 as YNNKEL (reference sequence). The CDR3 DNA reads TGTGCCAGCAGATCGACAGGGCTCCAAGAGACCCAGTACTTC. The encoded protein is CASRSTGLQETQYF.